What follows describes a single T cell receptor (beta chain). In the study's own analysis: The authors estimated nucleated cell counts from reference gene primer amplification. The data were produced by immunoSEQ multiplex PCR, yet TCRdb's version contains in-frame clones alone and is incomplete. V and J calls and clone size are as listed in that table; D and trimming were resolved from the DNA. The sample has about 54,000 clones, roughly 90% seen once. The CDR3 is 18 residues long. The germline gives CDR1 SQVTM, CDR2 ANQGSEA. V dropped 0 bases and J dropped 0; count of bases not matched to a gene: 12. This record belongs to a study of blood T cell repertoires in COVID-19. About the study: Samples of COVID-19 (acute and convalescent) were obtained from the United States, Italy and Spain. Sources were T cells, B-cell-depleted T cells, or PBMCs; the material itself was cDNA or gDNA.

The sample was peripheral blood. The sequence derives from a man aged 55 to 70 with active COVID-19. The V call is TRBV29-1, the J call TRBJ2-3; TRBD2 aligns across 7 bases. The CDR3 loop reads CSVEDLERDHPSTDTQYF. In DNA form, the CDR3 reads TGCAGCGTTGAAGATCTGGAGCGGGACCACCCTAGCACAGATACGCAGTATTTT.